Below are 29 T cell receptor beta chains sequenced from a single sample in a study of CD8 T cells in ankylosing spondylitis. Study conclusions and caveats: Among TCR beta sequences, a motif of several highly homologous variants appeared characteristic of ankylosing spondylitis blood.

No cognate antigen is known for these TCRs. TCRdb used MiXCR to reprocess the 5' RACE reads, holding one entry per CDR3 protein. The table shows about 130,000 distinct CDR3 sequences, with roughly 15% occurring only once. Sequencing was carried out using blood, either unsorted or a sorted T cell fraction (not recorded which). Source of these receptors: a male donor with ankylosing spondylitis.

Many counts were recorded for this clonotype. The chain is built from TRBV28 and TRBJ1-1; a possible D gene is TRBD1 (5 bases). CDR3 size: 13 residues. Germline V gene data show CDR1 as MDHEN and CDR2 as SYDVKM. The V gene lost 5 bases and the J gene lost 2 bases, with 9 bases spanning the gap. For the CDR3, the DNA is TGTGCCAGCAGTCCCGGACAAAACACTGAAGCTTTCTTT. It yields the protein CASSPGQNTEAFF.

The gene calls are TRBV12-3 or TRBV12-4 and TRBJ2-1; D might be TRBD2 (5 bases). The CDR3 is made up of 14 amino acids. Trimming cost V 5 bases and J 7 bases, with 15 bases left between them. CDR3 bases: TGTGCCAGCAGTCCACCGGGGAGAGGGAATGAGCAGTTCTTC. Residues: CASSPPGRGNEQFF.

The sample holds a few counts of this clonotype. The chain has TRBV7-9 and TRBJ2-7, with TRBD2 identical over 8 bases. V trimming: 3 bases; J trimming: 5 bases; junction bases outside the gene matches: 9. From germline, CDR1 is SEHNR and CDR2 FQNEAQ (reference sequence). The CDR3 sequence is 15 residues long. CDR3 nucleotide sequence: TGTGCCAGCAGCTTCTCAACGGGAGGGGTCCACGAGCAGTACTTC. Encoded protein: CASSFSTGGVHEQYF.

This clonotype has only a few counts. The gene calls are TRBV5-1 and TRBJ2-5; TRBD2 matches at 10 bases. Losses at the gene ends were 4 bases for V and 3 bases for J; bases not matched to a gene: 3. CDR3 length: 14 residues. CDR1 and CDR2 (germline): SGHRS, YFSETQ. CDR3 sequence reads: CASSTGLAEETQYF. CDR3 DNA sequence: TGCGCCAGCAGCACCGGACTAGCGGAAGAGACCCAGTACTTC.

The V call is TRBV5-6, the J call TRBJ2-3, with 7 bases that match TRBD1. Germline V gives CDR1 SGHDT, CDR2 YYEEEE. CDR3 length: 14 residues. Germline trimming cut 4 bases from V and 7 bases from J; bases unmatched to any gene: 9. The CDR3 nucleotides are TGTGCCAGCAGCCCCGGGACAGCCTCCTATACGCAGTATTTT. This translates into CASSPGTASYTQYF.

This clonotype was found a few times. This chain uses TRBV7-9 with TRBJ2-2; TRBD2 agrees at 13 bases. The CDR3 consists of 16 residues. The V gene's germline CDR1 is SEHNR and CDR2 FQNEAQ (reference sequence). J was trimmed by 4 bases and V by 7 bases; bases with no gene match: 6. CDR3 nucleotide sequence: TGTGCCAGCACCACAGGGACTAGCGGGACCACCGGGGAGCTGTTTTTT. Residues: CASTTGTSGTTGELFF.

This clonotype appeared many times. This chain joins TRBV9 and TRBJ2-1, with D hard to call. Germline assignment: CDR1 SGDLS and CDR2 YYNGEE. This CDR3 region has 12 residues. Trimming cost V 3 bases and J 2 bases, with 3 bases left between them. CDR3 in DNA: TGTGCCAGCAGCGCAACCTACAATGAGCAGTTCTTC. This encodes CASSATYNEQFF.

This clonotype appeared a few times. V and J are TRBV28 and TRBJ2-5; D is unclear. The CDR3 spans 15 residues. Germline lookup yields CDR1 MDHEN and CDR2 SYDVKM. V was shortened by 2 bases and J by 5 bases, with 15 bases between the two germline ends. The CDR3 DNA is TGTGCCAGCAGTTTAGCGGACCTACTTGCGGAGACCCAGTACTTC. Translated, it gives CASSLADLLAETQYF.

The rearrangement uses TRBV28 and TRBJ1-5, with D unresolved. The V gene's germline CDR1 is MDHEN and CDR2 SYDVKM. The CDR3 is made up of 12 amino acids. The V and J ends lost 5 bases and 6 bases respectively, with 8 bases between them. CDR3 DNA sequence: TGTGCCAGCAGTCCTCGGAGTCAGCCCCAGCATTTT. Amino acids: CASSPRSQPQHF.

This clonotype was observed a few times. V and J are TRBV21-1 and TRBJ2-1; no check of the table's D call, TRBD1, against the DNA was made. TRBV21-1 is listed as a pseudogene. The CDR3 is 12 residues long. CDR3 sequence reads: CASSRGALEQFF. Written as DNA, the CDR3 is TGTGCCAGCAGCCGGGGGGCTCTTGAGCAGTTCTTC.

The rearrangement uses TRBV28 and TRBJ2-1; D possibly corresponds to TRBD2 (5 bases). The CDR3 contains 17 residues. Germline-derived CDR1 and CDR2 are MDHEN and SYDVKM. V lost 1 base, J lost 5 bases, and 18 bases lay in between. For the CDR3, the DNA is TGTGCCAGCAGTTTATATCCGCCCCAGCGGTCCCACAATGAGCAGTTCTTC. This encodes CASSLYPPQRSHNEQFF.

This clonotype has just one count. The genes are TRBV27 and TRBJ1-1; D gene unclear. Trimming left V 2 bases short and J 4 bases short, with 8 bases between. The CDR3 consists of 13 residues. Germline-derived CDR1 and CDR2 are MNHEY and SMNVEV (reference sequence). The CDR3 DNA reads as TGTGCCAGCAGTTTACCCGAGGGCACTGAAGCTTTCTTT. It specifies CASSLPEGTEAFF.

The V call is TRBV2, the J call TRBJ1-3; possibly TRBD1 for D (6 bases). Between the trimmed V and J ends, which lost 7 bases and 8 bases, there was a span of 12 bases. Germline V CDR1 and CDR2: SNHLY, FYNNEI. The CDR3 length is 12 residues. CDR3 nucleotides: TGTGCCAGCAAAGGGGGTGTATACACCATATATTTT. Encoded protein: CASKGGVYTIYF.

There are a few counts of this clonotype. The CDR3: CASSERRGLSANEQFF. For the CDR3, the DNA is TGTGCCAGCAGTGAAAGGAGGGGGCTGTCGGCAAATGAGCAGTTCTTC. The rearrangement uses TRBV28 and TRBJ2-1; a weak D match, TRBD1 (7 bases). Germline V lookup: CDR1 MDHEN, CDR2 SYDVKM. V lost 5 bases to trimming and J lost 7 bases, with 21 bases between them. This CDR3 has 16 amino acids.

The gene calls are TRBV12-3 or TRBV12-4 and TRBJ1-2; D is unresolved. This CDR3 is 13 amino acids long. V lost 1 base and J 8 bases, leaving 11 bases between the germline ends. In DNA, the CDR3 is TGTGCCAGCAGTTTAGACAGCCGCGGGGGCTACACCTTC. As protein: CASSLDSRGGYTF.

This clonotype was counted a few times. This chain connects TRBV14 to TRBJ1-1, with TRBD1 matching over 8 bases. The CDR3 is 15 amino acids. Germline lookup yields CDR1 SGHDN and CDR2 FVKESK. J was trimmed by 8 bases and V by 2 bases; bases with no gene match: 10. The DNA of the CDR3 is TGTGCCAGCAGCCAATCGCCCGGGACAGGCGACGAAGCTTTCTTT. It translates to CASSQSPGTGDEAFF.

The chain uses TRBV7-2 and TRBJ2-7; perhaps TRBD1 as D (6 bases). V shed 2 bases and J shed 5 bases, with 13 bases lying between them. CDR1 is SGHTA, CDR2 FQGNSA, per germline. CDR3 size: 14 residues. CDR3 nucleotides: TGTGCCAGCAGCTTACCAGGGGACGCCCACGAGCAGTACTTC. Its protein is CASSLPGDAHEQYF.

This clonotype was seen at least ten times. V and J are TRBV28 and TRBJ1-5; tentatively, D is TRBD1 (5 bases). Deletions cut 4 bases from V and 1 base from J, with 17 bases between. The CDR3 extends over 17 amino acids. CDR1 is MDHEN and CDR2 is SYDVKM in the germline V gene. CDR3 in DNA: TGTGCCAGCAGTTCTTACCGGGACGGGGGGAGCAATCAGCCCCAGCATTTT. Protein product: CASSSYRDGGSNQPQHF.

The V and J genes are TRBV30 and TRBJ1-5; tentative D call: TRBD1 (6 bases). V lost 2 bases to trimming and J lost 6 bases, with 11 bases between them. This CDR3 region has 13 residues. Germline V gene data show CDR1 as GTSNPN and CDR2 as SVGIG (reference sequence). The CDR3 loop reads CAWSLGGIQPQHF. The CDR3, as DNA: TGTGCCTGGAGTCTAGGGGGGATTCAGCCCCAGCATTTT.

This sequence joins TRBV7-9 and TRBJ2-7; 8 bases agree with TRBD2. Losses at the gene ends were 1 base for V and 2 bases for J; bases not matched to a gene: 4. CDR1 is SEHNR, CDR2 FQNEAQ, per germline (reference sequence). The CDR3 is made up of 15 amino acids. CDR3 amino acids: CASSLETSGTYEQYF. In DNA form, the CDR3 reads TGTGCCAGCAGCTTAGAAACTAGCGGAACCTACGAGCAGTACTTC.

This clonotype showed up just a few times. This chain links TRBV7-9 with TRBJ2-3; D call uncertain. Trimming shortened V by 2 bases and J by 0 bases, and 9 bases separated the two germline ends. From germline, CDR1 is SEHNR and CDR2 FQNEAQ (reference sequence). This CDR3 spans 15 amino acids. CDR3 protein: CASSLQLTSTDTQYF. DNA for the CDR3: TGTGCCAGCAGCTTACAGCTGACTAGCACAGATACGCAGTATTTT.

This clonotype was picked up many times. The gene calls are TRBV29-1 and TRBJ2-3, with D perhaps assigned TRBD1 or TRBD2 (5 bases each). This CDR3 is built from 15 residues. Germline values: CDR1 SQVTM, CDR2 ANQGSEA. V dropped 2 bases and J dropped 0 bases, with 12 bases sitting between them. Here the CDR3 DNA reads TGCAGCGTTGAACTCGGGACCTCTAGCACAGATACGCAGTATTTT. Translating gives CSVELGTSSTDTQYF.

This clonotype was picked up a small number of times. The rearrangement uses TRBV10-3 and TRBJ2-1; tentative D call: TRBD2 (5 bases). CDR1 and CDR2 from the germline V gene are ENHRY and SYGVKD. Trimming took off 4 bases at V and 10 bases at J, with 8 bases between the two ends. The length of the CDR3 is 11 residues. The CDR3 loop reads CAISAREEQFF. In DNA form, the CDR3 reads TGTGCCATCAGTGCGAGGGAAGAGCAGTTCTTC.

This chain links TRBV28 with TRBJ2-7, with unresolved D. Germline CDR1 is MDHEN and CDR2 is SYDVKM. The CDR3 runs 14 residues. Trimming left V 2 bases short and J 4 bases short, with 12 bases between. The CDR3 here is CASSLSSGVYEQYF. CDR3 nucleotides: TGTGCCAGCAGTTTAAGCTCGGGTGTGTACGAGCAGTACTTC. The full variable domain, rest sourced from reference TRBV28 and TRBJ2-7, is DVKVTQSSRYLVKRTGEKVFLECVQDMDHENMFWYRQDPGLGLRLIYFSYDVKMKEKGDIPEGYSVSREKKERFSLILESASTNQTSMYLCASSLSSGVYEQYFGPGTRLTVT.

This clonotype was detected only a few times. The CDR3 loop reads CASSPEGNQPQHF. The DNA of the CDR3 is TGTGCCAGCAGTCCCGAGGGCAATCAGCCCCAGCATTTT. The chain combines TRBV27 with TRBJ1-5; no definite D call. V was pared by 5 bases and J by 2 bases, with 7 bases between. CDR1 is MNHEY, CDR2 SMNVEV, per germline (reference sequence). This CDR3 is built from 13 residues.

The chain employs TRBV7-3 and TRBJ2-5; a weak D match, TRBD2 (6 bases). Trimming stripped 8 bases from V and 7 bases from J, with 23 bases between. The CDR3 totals 15 residues. The germline CDR1 and CDR2 sequences are SGHTA and FQGTGA. CDR3 residues: CASSPNGGTGVTQYF. The CDR3, as DNA: TGTGCCAGCTCCCCAAACGGCGGAACGGGGGTGACCCAGTACTTC.

In its sample, this clonotype was seen many times. The DNA for the CDR3 is TGTGCCAGCAGCTTAGATGGCTTGAACACTGAAGCTTTCTTT. This gives the protein CASSLDGLNTEAFF. J is TRBJ1-1 and V is TRBV7-9, with D hard to call. The CDR3 is 14 residues long. The V end was cut by 1 base, the J end by 0 bases, with 6 bases between. Germline V gives CDR1 SEHNR, CDR2 FQNEAQ (reference sequence).

This chain links TRBV25-1 with TRBJ2-5, with D perhaps matching TRBD2 (6 bases). Trimming shortened V by 2 bases and J by 5 bases, and 12 bases separated the two germline ends. The germline V gene encodes CDR1 MGHDK and CDR2 SYGVNS. CDR3 length: 14 residues. The CDR3 is CASSEPGDSETQYF. CDR3 nucleotide sequence: TGTGCCAGCAGTGAACCCGGGGACTCGGAGACCCAGTACTTC.

A few counts support this clonotype. This sequence joins TRBV21-1 and TRBJ2-1; the table names TRBD1, a call not compared with the DNA. TRBV21-1 constitutes a pseudogene. The CDR3 loop spans 19 amino acids. CDR3 in amino acids: CASSKRTGAAPSSYNEQFF. The CDR3 DNA reads as TGTGCCAGCAGCAAGAGGACAGGGGCTGCCCCGAGCTCCTACAATGAGCAGTTCTTC.